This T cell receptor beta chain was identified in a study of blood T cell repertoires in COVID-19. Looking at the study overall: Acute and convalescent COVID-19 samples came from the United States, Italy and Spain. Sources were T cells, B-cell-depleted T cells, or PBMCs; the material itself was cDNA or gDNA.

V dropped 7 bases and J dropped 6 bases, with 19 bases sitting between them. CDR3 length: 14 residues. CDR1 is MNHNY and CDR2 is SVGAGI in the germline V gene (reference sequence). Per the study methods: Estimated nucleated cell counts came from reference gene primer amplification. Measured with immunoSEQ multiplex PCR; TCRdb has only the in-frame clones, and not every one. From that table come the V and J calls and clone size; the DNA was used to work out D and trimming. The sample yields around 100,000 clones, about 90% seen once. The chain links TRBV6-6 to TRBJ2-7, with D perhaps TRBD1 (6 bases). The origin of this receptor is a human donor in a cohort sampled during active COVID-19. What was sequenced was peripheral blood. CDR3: CASNRVLQGGEQYF. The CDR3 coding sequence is TGTGCCAGCAATCGGGTCCTACAGGGCGGCGAGCAGTACTTC.